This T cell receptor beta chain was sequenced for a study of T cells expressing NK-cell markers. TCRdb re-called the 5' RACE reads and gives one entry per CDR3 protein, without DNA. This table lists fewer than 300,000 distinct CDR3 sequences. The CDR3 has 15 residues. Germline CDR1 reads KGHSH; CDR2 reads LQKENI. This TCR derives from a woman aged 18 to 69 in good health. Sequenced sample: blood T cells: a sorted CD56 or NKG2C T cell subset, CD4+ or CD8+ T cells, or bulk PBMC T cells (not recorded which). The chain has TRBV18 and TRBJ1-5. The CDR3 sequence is CASSPPGHHNQPQHF. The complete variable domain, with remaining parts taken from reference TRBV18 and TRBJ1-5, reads NAGVMQNPRHLVRRRGQEARLRCSPMKGHSHVYWYRQLPEEGLKFMVYLQKENIIDESGMPKERFSAEFPKEGPSILRIQQVVRGDSAAYFCASSPPGHHNQPQHFGDGTRLSIL.